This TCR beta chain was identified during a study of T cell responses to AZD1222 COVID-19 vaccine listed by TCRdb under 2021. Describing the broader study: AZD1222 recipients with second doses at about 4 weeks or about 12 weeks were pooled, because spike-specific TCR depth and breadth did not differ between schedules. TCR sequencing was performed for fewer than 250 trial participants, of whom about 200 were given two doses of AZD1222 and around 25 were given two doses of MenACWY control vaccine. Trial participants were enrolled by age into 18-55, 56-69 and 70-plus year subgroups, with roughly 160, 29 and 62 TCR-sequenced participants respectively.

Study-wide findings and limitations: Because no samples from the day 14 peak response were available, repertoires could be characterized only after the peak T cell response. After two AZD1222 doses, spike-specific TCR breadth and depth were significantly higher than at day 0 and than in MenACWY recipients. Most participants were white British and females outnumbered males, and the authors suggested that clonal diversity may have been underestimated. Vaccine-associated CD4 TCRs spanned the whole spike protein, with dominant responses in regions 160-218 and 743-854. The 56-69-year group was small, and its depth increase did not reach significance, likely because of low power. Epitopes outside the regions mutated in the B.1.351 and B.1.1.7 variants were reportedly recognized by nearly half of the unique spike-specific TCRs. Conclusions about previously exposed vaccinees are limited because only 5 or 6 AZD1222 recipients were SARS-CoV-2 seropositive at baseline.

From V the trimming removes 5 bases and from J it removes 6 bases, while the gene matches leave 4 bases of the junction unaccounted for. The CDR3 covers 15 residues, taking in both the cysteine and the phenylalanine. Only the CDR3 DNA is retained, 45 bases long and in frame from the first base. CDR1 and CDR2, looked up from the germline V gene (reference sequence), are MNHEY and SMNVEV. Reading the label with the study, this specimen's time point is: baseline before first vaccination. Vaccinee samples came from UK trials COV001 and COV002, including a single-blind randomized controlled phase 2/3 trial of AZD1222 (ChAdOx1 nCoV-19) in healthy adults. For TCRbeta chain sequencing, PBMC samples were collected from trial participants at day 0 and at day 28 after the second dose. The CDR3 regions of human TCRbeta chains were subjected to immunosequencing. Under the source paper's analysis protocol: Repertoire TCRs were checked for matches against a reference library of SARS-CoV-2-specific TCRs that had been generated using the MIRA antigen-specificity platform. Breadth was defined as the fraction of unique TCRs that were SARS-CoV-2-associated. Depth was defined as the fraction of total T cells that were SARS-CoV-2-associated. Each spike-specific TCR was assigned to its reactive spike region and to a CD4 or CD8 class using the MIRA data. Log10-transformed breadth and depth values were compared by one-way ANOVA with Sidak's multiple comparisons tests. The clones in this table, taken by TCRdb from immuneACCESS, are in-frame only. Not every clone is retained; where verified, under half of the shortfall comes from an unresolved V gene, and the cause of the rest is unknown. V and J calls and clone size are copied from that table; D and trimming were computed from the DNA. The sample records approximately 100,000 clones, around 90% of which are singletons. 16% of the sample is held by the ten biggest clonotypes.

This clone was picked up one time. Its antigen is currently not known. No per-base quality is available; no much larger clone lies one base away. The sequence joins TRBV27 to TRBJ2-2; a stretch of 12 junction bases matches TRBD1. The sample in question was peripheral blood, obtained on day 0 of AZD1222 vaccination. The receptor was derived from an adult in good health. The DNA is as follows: TGTGCCAGCAGTCCCGGGGACAGGGGGCCCGGGGAGCTGTTTTTT. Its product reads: CASSPGDRGPGELFF.